The present entry profiles one T cell receptor (beta chain) with its context. Antigen unknown. These data are taken from a study of cytomegalovirus exposure and HLA in healthy donors. Findings and caveats of the study: Some public TCRs appeared in many individuals, while most sequences were rare. Around 160 TCR beta chains were listed as cytomegalovirus-associated.

PCR used 60 Vbeta primers and 13 Jbeta primers. The table came from immunoSEQ multiplex PCR; TCRdb's copy has only in-frame clones and leaves some out. The sample has a few hundred thousand clones, roughly 70% seen once; the top ten hold over 2%. Donors were ostensibly healthy at sampling, although undocumented immune exposures were probable. The receptor was derived from a female donor in good health and CMV-seronegative. Sample: PBMCs.

CDR3 in amino acids: CASSQSRRSTFDEQFF. The CDR3 DNA sequence: TGCGCCAGCAGCCAATCTAGGCGGAGCACGTTCGATGAGCAGTTCTTC. The chain links TRBV4-1 to TRBJ2-1; D is unresolved. Germline V gene data show CDR1 as MGHRA and CDR2 as YSYEKL. Trimming left V 2 bases short and J 8 bases short, with 19 bases between. CDR3 length: 16 amino acids.